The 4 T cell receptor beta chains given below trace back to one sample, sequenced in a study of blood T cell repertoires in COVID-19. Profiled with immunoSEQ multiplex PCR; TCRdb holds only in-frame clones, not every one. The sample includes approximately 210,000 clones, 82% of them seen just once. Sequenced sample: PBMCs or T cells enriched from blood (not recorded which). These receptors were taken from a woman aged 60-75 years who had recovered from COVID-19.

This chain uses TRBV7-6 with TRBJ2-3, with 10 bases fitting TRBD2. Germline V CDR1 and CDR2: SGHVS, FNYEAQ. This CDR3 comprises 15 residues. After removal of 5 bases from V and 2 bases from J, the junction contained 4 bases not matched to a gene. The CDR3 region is CASSPTSGLTDTQYF. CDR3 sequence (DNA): TGTGCCAGCAGCCCGACTAGCGGGCTCACAGATACGCAGTATTTT. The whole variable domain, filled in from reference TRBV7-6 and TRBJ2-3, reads GAGVSQSPRYKVTKRGQDVALRCDPISGHVSLYWYRQALGQGPEFLTYFNYEAQQDKSGLPNDRFSAERPEGSISTLTIQRTEQRDSAMYRCASSPTSGLTDTQYFGPGTRLTVL.

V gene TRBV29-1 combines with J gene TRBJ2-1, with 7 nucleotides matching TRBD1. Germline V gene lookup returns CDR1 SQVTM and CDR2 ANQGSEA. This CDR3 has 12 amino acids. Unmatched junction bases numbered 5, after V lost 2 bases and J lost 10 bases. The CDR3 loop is CSVEPTGVEQFF. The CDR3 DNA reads TGCAGCGTTGAACCTACAGGGGTCGAGCAGTTCTTC.

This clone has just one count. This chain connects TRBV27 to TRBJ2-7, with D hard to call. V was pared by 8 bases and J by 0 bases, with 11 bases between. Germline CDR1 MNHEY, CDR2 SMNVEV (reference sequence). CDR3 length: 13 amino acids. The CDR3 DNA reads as TGTGCCAGCGCAAAACGGGTCTCCTACGAGCAGTACTTC. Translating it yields CASAKRVSYEQYF.

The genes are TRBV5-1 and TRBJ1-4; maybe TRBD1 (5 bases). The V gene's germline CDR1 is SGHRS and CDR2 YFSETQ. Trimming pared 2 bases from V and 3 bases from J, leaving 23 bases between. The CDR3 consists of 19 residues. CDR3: CASSFLGLFSKGSNEKLFF. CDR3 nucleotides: TGCGCCAGCAGCTTTTTAGGCCTTTTTTCAAAGGGGTCTAATGAAAAACTGTTTTTT.